This T cell receptor beta chain was identified in a study of cytomegalovirus exposure and HLA in healthy donors. The junction had 5 bases not matched to a gene; V was cut back by 7 bases and J by 9 bases. Germline assignment: CDR1 MNHNS and CDR2 SASEGT. CDR3 length equals 12 residues. PCR amplification relied on 60 Vbeta primers (plus 13 Jbeta primers). The table came from immunoSEQ multiplex PCR; TCRdb's copy has only in-frame clones and leaves some out. The sample holds approximately 120,000 clones. Sequencing was done on a sample of PBMCs. The chain employs TRBV6-1 and TRBJ1-5; 8 nucleotides agree with TRBD1. This sequence was found in a young man in good health and CMV-seronegative. The CDR3 is CASTGGRRPQHF. The CDR3 nucleotides read TGTGCCAGCACAGGGGGCCGAAGGCCCCAGCATTTT.